The next 27 T cell receptor beta chains were all read from a single sample in a study of blood T cell repertoires in COVID-19. Profiled with immunoSEQ multiplex PCR; TCRdb holds only in-frame clones, not every one. Altogether about 400,000 clones are present, around nine tenths being singletons, with the ten largest covering approximately 10%. The sequencing sample was made of PBMCs or T cells enriched from blood (not recorded which). All receptors derive from a woman aged 45-60 years who had recovered from COVID-19.

The gene calls are TRBV11-2 and TRBJ2-7; a weak D match, TRBD1 (6 bases). Germline-derived CDR1 and CDR2 are SGHAT and FQNNGV. The CDR3 has 15 residues. V shed 0 bases and J shed 3 bases, with 12 bases lying between them. The CDR3 spells CASSLDRQEYYEQYF. Written as DNA, the CDR3 is TGTGCCAGCAGCTTAGATAGACAGGAGTACTACGAGCAGTACTTC. Using reference TRBV11-2 and TRBJ2-7 for the parts outside the CDR3, the full variable domain is EAGVAQSPRYKIIEKRQSVAFWCNPISGHATLYWYQQILGQGPKLLIQFQNNGVVDDSQLPKDRFSAERLKGVDSTLKIQPAKLEDSAVYLCASSLDRQEYYEQYFGPGTRLTVT.

As for this clone: Distinct nucleotide sequences in the sample also encode this CDR3. This rearrangement joins TRBV4-1 to TRBJ1-1; D uncertain. The length of the CDR3 is 15 residues. Trimming took off 1 base at V and 0 bases at J, with 9 bases between the two ends. Germline V CDR1 and CDR2: MGHRA, YSYEKL. The CDR3 protein is CASSQVPGMNTEAFF. The CDR3 nucleotides read TGCGCCAGCAGCCAAGTTCCGGGGATGAACACTGAAGCTTTCTTT.

The chain uses TRBV7-2 and TRBJ1-1, with 7 positions matching TRBD1. Germline V gene lookup returns CDR1 SGHTA and CDR2 FQGNSA. With V trimmed by 10 bases and J by 5 bases, 13 bases remained unmatched. The CDR3 loop spans 14 amino acids. The CDR3 here is CATRGKGAGTEAFF. For the CDR3, the DNA is TGTGCCACCAGAGGAAAGGGGGCCGGTACTGAAGCTTTCTTT.

The genes are TRBV3-1 (or the pseudogene TRBV3-2) and TRBJ2-7, with D possibly matching TRBD2 (6 bases). Germline CDR1 is LGHDT and CDR2 is YNNKEL (reference sequence). CDR3 length: 17 residues. Trimming removed 4 bases from V and 4 bases from J, with 23 bases in between. The CDR3 DNA reads TGTGCCAGCAGCCTATTGGGGGTCTACGGGGGAGAATACGAGCAGTACTTC. Translated, it gives CASSLLGVYGGEYEQYF.

The chain has TRBV18 and TRBJ1-2; D is perhaps TRBD1 (6 bases). Germline V gene lookup returns CDR1 KGHSH and CDR2 LQKENI. This CDR3 is built from 14 residues. Trimming removed 3 bases at V and 4 bases at J, with 12 bases between. In DNA, the CDR3 is TGTGCCAGCTCACCCGAACAGGGCCTCTATGGCTACACCTTC. Protein product: CASSPEQGLYGYTF.

The chain links TRBV6-2 or TRBV6-3 to TRBJ1-1; the D is unclear. From germline, CDR1 is MNHEY and CDR2 SVGEGT. The V end lost 6 bases, the J end lost 1 base, and 15 bases lay between the germline ends. CDR3 size: 15 residues. The chain's CDR3 is CASSLGMGRNTEAFF. As DNA, the CDR3 is TGTGCCAGCAGCCTGGGGATGGGGAGGAACACTGAAGCTTTCTTT.

The chain couples TRBV27 to TRBJ1-6; D uncertain. V lost 5 bases and J lost 11, with 16 bases in between. Germline V CDR1 and CDR2: MNHEY, SMNVEV (reference sequence). The CDR3 covers 14 residues. The CDR3 loop is CASSERGMKTPLHF. DNA for the CDR3: TGTGCCAGCAGTGAACGGGGAATGAAGACACCCCTCCACTTT.

The chain links TRBV7-6 to TRBJ1-6; TRBD1 might be the D (6 bases). The V gene lost 5 bases and the J gene lost 9 bases, with 14 bases spanning the gap. From germline, CDR1 is SGHVS and CDR2 FNYEAQ. This CDR3 is built from 14 residues. The CDR3 DNA is TGTGCCAGCAGCCCAACAGGGAGTGGTTCACCCCTCCACTTT. Its translation is CASSPTGSGSPLHF.

In nucleotides, the CDR3 is TGTGCCAGCAGGCGTGGGCAGTATAATTCACCCCTCCACTTT. It translates to CASRRGQYNSPLHF. The chain has TRBV6-5 and TRBJ1-6; D not resolved. This CDR3 has 14 residues. V lost 6 bases and J lost 4, with 10 bases in between. In germline, CDR1 is MNHEY, CDR2 SVGAGI.

The chain carries TRBV28 and TRBJ1-5; D gene uncertain. This CDR3 is 14 amino acids long. V was cut by 3 bases and J by 3 bases, with 9 bases left in between. The germline CDR1 and CDR2 sequences are MDHEN and SYDVKM. For the CDR3, the DNA is TGTGCCAGCAGTTTCGGTTATAACAATCAGCCCCAGCATTTT. As protein: CASSFGYNNQPQHF.

This clone was found once. The chain has TRBV10-3 and TRBJ1-2, with a tentative D call TRBD1 (6 bases). Germline V gives CDR1 ENHRY, CDR2 SYGVKD. V was pared by 3 bases and J by 4 bases, with 9 bases between. There are 13 residues in the CDR3. This CDR3 is CAISDPDSYGYTF. In DNA, the CDR3 is TGTGCCATCAGTGACCCGGACAGCTATGGCTACACCTTC.

The chain joins TRBV7-8 to TRBJ2-7; 11 bases are a match to TRBD1. With 5 bases clipped from V and 0 bases from J, the junction kept 9 bases outside the gene matches. The germline V gene has CDR1 SGHVS and CDR2 FQNEAQ. The CDR3 extends over 17 amino acids. The CDR3 loop reads CASSGIGGQGVSYEQYF. Written as DNA, the CDR3 is TGTGCCAGCAGCGGAATAGGGGGACAGGGGGTCTCCTACGAGCAGTACTTC.

This chain joins TRBV5-1 and TRBJ1-5; D remains ambiguous. V was shortened by 0 bases and J by 1 base, with 11 bases between the two germline ends. The V gene's germline CDR1 is SGHRS and CDR2 YFSETQ. The CDR3 is made up of 16 amino acids. The CDR3 nucleotides read TGCGCCAGCAGCTTGGGCGAGGGTAGGAGCAATCAGCCCCAGCATTTT. It codes for CASSLGEGRSNQPQHF.

The chain carries TRBV19 and TRBJ1-5; the D gene is possibly TRBD1 (5 bases). Trimming cost V 2 bases and J 3 bases, with 11 bases left between them. Germline CDR1 LNHDA, CDR2 SQIVND (reference sequence). CDR3 length equals 15 residues. As DNA, the CDR3 is TGTGCCAGTAGTATAAAGGGGTCAGTCAATCAGCCCCAGCATTTT. It is translated as CASSIKGSVNQPQHF.

The rearrangement uses TRBV30 and TRBJ1-6; a weak D match, TRBD1 (6 bases). Germline CDR1 is GTSNPN and CDR2 is SVGIG (reference sequence). The CDR3 consists of 17 residues. Trimming pared 1 base from V and 1 base from J, leaving 14 bases between. The DNA for the CDR3 is TGTGCCTGGAGTGGATCAGGGGTAATTTCCTATAATTCACCCCTCCACTTT. This gives the protein CAWSGSGVISYNSPLHF. The full variable domain, with the rest looked up from reference TRBV30 and TRBJ1-6, is SQTIHQWPATLVQPVGSPLSLECTVEGTSNPNLYWYRQAAGRGLQLLFYSVGIGQISSEVPQNLSASRPQDRQFILSSKKLLLSDSGFYLCAWSGSGVISYNSPLHFGNGTRLTVT.

J is TRBJ2-2 and V is TRBV7-2; D is possibly TRBD1 (7 bases). Germline CDR1 is SGHTA and CDR2 is FQGNSA. This CDR3 comprises 17 residues. V was trimmed by 6 bases and J by 1 base, leaving 18 bases between them. DNA for the CDR3: TGTGCCAGCAGGCGGGACAGTGGGGGGTTGAACACCGGGGAGCTGTTTTTT. Translated: CASRRDSGGLNTGELFF.

The gene calls are TRBV11-2 and TRBJ2-5, with D perhaps matching TRBD1 (5 bases). Germline assignment: CDR1 SGHAT and CDR2 FQNNGV. V lost 1 base and J lost 0, with 6 bases in between. CDR3 length: 14 residues. CDR3 sequence: CASSLAGNQETQYF. CDR3 DNA: TGTGCCAGCAGCTTAGCAGGGAACCAAGAGACCCAGTACTTC.

The chain is built from TRBV5-4 and TRBJ1-6; 8 nucleotides match TRBD1. CDR3 length: 14 residues. The V gene end was trimmed by 4 bases and the J gene end by 9 bases; junction bases not matched to a gene: 6. Germline assignment: CDR1 SGHNT and CDR2 YYREEE (reference sequence). CDR3 DNA: TGTGCCAGCAGCCCCGGGACAGGACCTTCACCCCTCCACTTT. As protein: CASSPGTGPSPLHF.

The chain joins TRBV9 to TRBJ1-1; D not certain. The CDR3 runs to 12 residues. The V gene lost 4 bases and the J gene lost 6 bases, with 10 bases spanning the gap. Per the germline V gene, CDR1 is SGDLS and CDR2 is YYNGEE. The CDR3 sequence is CASSPGGSEAFF. The CDR3 nucleotides are TGTGCCAGCAGCCCGGGCGGGTCTGAAGCTTTCTTT.

The chain carries TRBV19 and TRBJ1-5, with TRBD1 matching 9 bases. Looked up from germline, CDR1 is LNHDA and CDR2 is SQIVND (reference sequence). CDR3 length: 15 amino acids. Trimming cost V 9 bases and J 4 bases; bases outside gene matches: 10. DNA for the CDR3: TGTGCCAGCCATTTCCCGGGACAGGGAAATCAGCCCCAGCATTTT. Protein sequence: CASHFPGQGNQPQHF. Filled out from reference TRBV19 and TRBJ1-5, the complete variable domain reads DGGITQSPKYLFRKEGQNVTLSCEQNLNHDAMYWYRQDPGQGLRLIYYSQIVNDFQKGDIAEGYSVSREKKESFPLTVTSAQKNPTAFYLCASHFPGQGNQPQHFGDGTRLSIL.

This chain uses TRBV5-4 with TRBJ2-2; the match to TRBD1 covers 8 bases. This CDR3 has 16 residues. Trimming took 2 bases from V and 7 from J; bases not matched to a gene: 10. CDR1 is SGHNT, CDR2 YYREEE, per germline (reference sequence). The DNA of the CDR3 is TGTGCCAGCAGCTTCGGCATGGCAGGGGGCGTCGGGGAGCTGTTTTTT. Protein sequence: CASSFGMAGGVGELFF.

The rearrangement joins TRBV7-8 to TRBJ2-5, with D possibly being TRBD2 (6 bases). CDR1 and CDR2 (germline): SGHVS, FQNEAQ. The CDR3 extends over 18 amino acids. V was shortened by 0 bases and J by 7 bases, with 24 bases between the two germline ends. CDR3 sequence: CASSLAPPTGGAVGTQYF. The CDR3 DNA sequence: TGTGCCAGCAGCTTAGCGCCTCCTACAGGCGGGGCGGTGGGGACCCAGTACTTC.

This sequence joins TRBV25-1 and TRBJ1-1, with a weak D call TRBD1 (5 bases). From germline, CDR1 is MGHDK and CDR2 SYGVNS. V lost 7 bases and J lost 8, with 17 bases in between. The CDR3 contains 13 residues. Here the CDR3 DNA reads TGTGCCAGCATGCAAAGGGGAGGACCAGAAGCTTTCTTT. As protein: CASMQRGGPEAFF.

The genes are TRBV18 and TRBJ2-7, with D possibly TRBD2 on 6 matching bases. Germline assignment: CDR1 KGHSH and CDR2 LQKENI. V was clipped by 8 bases and J by 5 bases, with 16 bases between them. This CDR3 spans 13 amino acids. The CDR3 loop is CASRAGPAHEQYF. The CDR3, as DNA: TGTGCCAGCCGGGCGGGGCCCGCCCACGAGCAGTACTTC.

The J gene is TRBJ1-2, the V gene TRBV7-9, with D possibly matching TRBD1 (6 bases). Trimming stripped 4 bases from V and 0 bases from J, with 18 bases between. The CDR3 is 17 residues long. From germline, CDR1 is SEHNR and CDR2 FQNEAQ (reference sequence). The DNA of the CDR3 is TGTGCCAGCAGCTATTTGAGCCGGACAGCAACTAACTATGGCTACACCTTC. Protein: CASSYLSRTATNYGYTF.

This sequence joins TRBV6-5 and TRBJ1-1; D is unclear. The CDR3 is 13 residues long. Trimming took 6 bases from V and 4 from J, leaving 12 bases between them. CDR1 and CDR2 (germline): MNHEY, SVGAGI. The CDR3 reads CASSGDLGTEAFF. CDR3 DNA: TGTGCCAGCAGCGGGGATCTGGGCACTGAAGCTTTCTTT.

This sequence joins TRBV2 and TRBJ2-7; TRBD1 might be the D (5 bases). This CDR3 contains 11 residues. The germline gives CDR1 SNHLY, CDR2 FYNNEI. The ends were cut back, 6 bases at V and 4 bases at J, with 7 bases in the middle. This CDR3 reads CASRGLYEQYF. CDR3 nucleotides: TGTGCCAGCAGGGGGCTATACGAGCAGTACTTC.